The 28 T cell receptor beta chains below were found in one sample sequenced in a study of post-analysis software for immune sequencing data. Study conclusions and caveats: With TRBV5-6, TRBV5-1 and TRBV20-1 included, 4 or 5 TRBV segments were more frequent in patients than in controls.

Presence of unique molecular identifiers characterized the TCR beta cDNA libraries. TCRdb used MiXCR to reprocess the PCR reads, holding one entry per CDR3 protein. The sample consists of roughly 540,000 distinct CDR3 sequences, under 40% of them appearing once. What these receptors recognize is not known. Material: blood. Every receptor here comes from a girl aged 2-17 years with multiple sclerosis.

This clonotype was picked up a small number of times. The rearrangement uses TRBV9 and TRBJ2-5; D uncertain. Germline V lookup: CDR1 SGDLS, CDR2 YYNGEE. The CDR3 runs to 13 residues. The V end was cut by 9 bases, the J end by 0 bases, with 12 bases between. CDR3 sequence reads: CANDPGYQETQYF. The CDR3 nucleotides are TGTGCCAACGACCCGGGCTACCAAGAGACCCAGTACTTC. The entire variable domain, with the rest obtained from reference TRBV9 and TRBJ2-5, is as follows: DSGVTQTPKHLITATGQRVTLRCSPRSGDLSVYWYQQSLDQGLQFLIQYYNGEERAKGNILERFSAQQFPDLHSELNLSSLELGDSALYFCANDPGYQETQYFGPGTRLLVL.

This clonotype was seen more than once but under ten times. The chain is built from TRBV6-1 and TRBJ1-2; a weak D match, TRBD1 (5 bases). With 7 bases removed from V and 0 bases from J, the gap between germline ends came to 9 bases. Germline V gene data show CDR1 as MNHNS and CDR2 as SASEGT. The CDR3 spans 13 residues. The CDR3 loop is CASTGRSNYGYTF. DNA for the CDR3: TGTGCCAGCACGGGACGGTCTAACTATGGCTACACCTTC.

This clonotype was counted between two and nine times. This chain links TRBV5-1 with TRBJ1-2; D not resolved. V lost 2 bases to trimming and J lost 3 bases, with 11 bases between them. Looked up from germline, CDR1 is SGHRS and CDR2 is YFSETQ. The CDR3 is 14 amino acids. Here the CDR3 reads CASSLVFRDYGYTF. In DNA, the CDR3 is TGCGCCAGCAGCTTAGTTTTTCGAGACTATGGCTACACCTTC.

This sequence joins TRBV6-1 and TRBJ2-1; 8 nucleotides line up with TRBD1. Trimming at V came to 6 bases and at J to 7 bases, leaving 8 bases not matched to a gene. The germline V gene has CDR1 MNHNS and CDR2 SASEGT. This CDR3 has 14 residues. The CDR3 DNA follows: TGTGCCAGCAGGGGACGGACAGGGAGGAATGAGCAGTTCTTC. Translation gives CASRGRTGRNEQFF.

V is TRBV7-2 and J is TRBJ2-5; D is ambiguous. The CDR3 consists of 15 residues. Per germline, CDR1 SGHTA and CDR2 FQGNSA. V lost 1 base and J 1 base, leaving 10 bases between the germline ends. The CDR3 sequence is CASSLVQDSQETQYF. In DNA, the CDR3 is TGTGCCAGCAGCTTAGTCCAGGATAGCCAAGAGACCCAGTACTTC.

The rearrangement uses TRBV7-2 and TRBJ1-1; D is ambiguous. The CDR3 spans 14 residues. CDR1 is SGHTA and CDR2 is FQGNSA in the germline V gene. The V end was cut by 2 bases, the J end by 2 bases, with 9 bases between. CDR3 DNA: TGTGCCAGCAGCTTACAAGGGCGAAACACTGAAGCTTTCTTT. Its protein is CASSLQGRNTEAFF.

A word on this clonotype: This CDR3 fails to terminate in the conserved phenylalanine or tryptophan, so it likely reflects a read error. This chain uses TRBV12-3 or TRBV12-4 with TRBJ1-2; D not certain. This CDR3 comprises 15 residues. V was trimmed by 1 base and J by 5 bases, leaving 14 bases between them. The CDR3 DNA reads as TGTGCCAGCAGTTTAGAGAGGGATCAGATATATGGCTACACCTCC. This codes for CASSLERDQIYGYTS.

This clonotype showed up just a few times. The V and J genes are TRBV4-1 and TRBJ2-5; 11 positions agree with TRBD2. Matching the DNA end better, TRBJ2-7 makes the J call doubtful. The CDR3 spans 15 residues. Germline CDR1 reads MGHRA; CDR2 reads YSYEKL. DNA for the CDR3: TGCGCCAGCAGCCAAGTGACTAGCGGGGTATACGAGCAGTACTTC. As protein: CASSQVTSGVYEQYF.

This sequence joins TRBV12-3 or TRBV12-4 and TRBJ2-1; TRBD1 is a possible D gene (6 bases). The ends were cut back, 3 bases at V and 6 bases at J, with 15 bases in the middle. CDR3 length: 15 residues. Here the CDR3 reads CASSLGGGPGNEQFF. DNA of the CDR3: TGTGCCAGCAGTTTGGGTGGGGGCCCCGGCAATGAGCAGTTCTTC.

This clonotype turned up a few times. This chain uses TRBV6-2 or TRBV6-3 with TRBJ2-5; 8 bases align to TRBD2. The CDR3 is 20 amino acids. CDR1 MNHEY and CDR2 SVGEGT come from the germline V gene. Trimming took 3 bases from V and 4 from J; bases not matched to a gene: 22. The CDR3 sequence is CASSYHLSGGPVGRGETQYF. CDR3 DNA sequence: TGTGCCAGCAGTTATCATCTCTCGGGGGGGCCAGTGGGTCGAGGAGAGACCCAGTACTTC.

This clonotype was counted a few times. The chain joins TRBV4-2 to TRBJ1-1, with no clear D. The length of the CDR3 is 14 residues. Germline V gene lookup returns CDR1 LGHNA and CDR2 YNFKEQ. The V and J ends lost 1 base and 7 bases respectively, with 13 bases between them. In DNA form, the CDR3 reads TGTGCCAGCAGCCAAGGGGGTGCGGGAATTGAAGCTTTCTTT. It yields the protein CASSQGGAGIEAFF.

Comment on this clonotype: An end of the junction differs from the germline gene, which may be a read error. V usage is TRBV18 and J usage is TRBJ1-2, with D perhaps TRBD1 (6 bases). CDR1 is KGHSH and CDR2 is LQKENI in the germline V gene. The CDR3 has 12 residues. CDR3 sequence (DNA): TGTGCCAGCTCACTCGCAGGGGATGGCTGCACCTTC. Translated: CASSLAGDGCTF.

The V gene is TRBV4-2, the J gene TRBJ2-1; 7 bases match TRBD2. The CDR3 is 16 residues long. From germline, CDR1 is LGHNA and CDR2 YNFKEQ. Trimming cost V 0 bases and J 4 bases; bases outside gene matches: 6. CDR3 DNA: TGTGCCAGCAGCCAAGATGCAGCGGGGAGATACAATGAGCAGTTCTTC. It codes for CASSQDAAGRYNEQFF.

In DNA, the CDR3 is TGTGCCAGCAGCTTAGGTTGGGACACCTCCAAGAGGACCCAGTACTTC. Translation gives CASSLGWDTSKRTQYF. The V call is TRBV7-2, the J call TRBJ2-5; possible D gene TRBD1, 6 bases. There are 16 residues in the CDR3. Trimming left V 1 base short and J 7 bases short, with 19 bases between. Germline V gene lookup returns CDR1 SGHTA and CDR2 FQGNSA.

V and J are TRBV5-1 and TRBJ1-1, with 7 bases that match TRBD1. Trimming took 4 bases from V and 3 from J; bases not matched to a gene: 9. The CDR3 is 15 residues long. Looked up from germline, CDR1 is SGHRS and CDR2 is YFSETQ. CDR3 sequence (DNA): TGCGCCAGCAGCCGGGACAGAGGGTGGGACACTGAAGCTTTCTTT. Its translation is CASSRDRGWDTEAFF.

The chain has TRBV10-3 and TRBJ2-3, with 11 bases that match TRBD2. This CDR3 is 18 amino acids long. V was clipped by 0 bases and J by 1 base; unmatched bases: 6. Germline V gene lookup returns CDR1 ENHRY and CDR2 SYGVKD. The CDR3 nucleotides are TGTGCCATCAGTGAGTCGGCTAGCGGGGGGTATGGCACAGATACGCAGTATTTT. Protein sequence: CAISESASGGYGTDTQYF.

The chain uses TRBV20-1 and TRBJ1-2; tentative D call: TRBD1 (5 bases). The germline V gene has CDR1 DFQATT and CDR2 SNEGSKA (reference sequence). The CDR3 spans 14 residues. Trimming removed 0 bases from V and 2 bases from J, with 10 bases in between. CDR3 amino acids: CSARENRKNYGYTF. Here the CDR3 DNA reads TGCAGTGCTAGAGAGAACAGGAAGAACTATGGCTACACCTTC.

This clonotype was picked up many times. The rearrangement uses TRBV29-1 and TRBJ2-7; 7 bases agree with TRBD1. Trimming removed 7 bases from V and 3 bases from J; junction bases left unmatched: 9. From germline, CDR1 is SQVTM and CDR2 ANQGSEA. This CDR3 region has 13 residues. The CDR3 region is CSGEHQGDYEQYF. DNA for the CDR3: TGCAGCGGGGAACATCAGGGGGACTACGAGCAGTACTTC.

J is TRBJ2-3 and V is TRBV20-1; no clear D gene. Trimming removed 7 bases from V and 1 base from J, with 9 bases in between. The CDR3 runs 12 residues. CDR1 DFQATT and CDR2 SNEGSKA come from the germline V gene (reference sequence). In DNA, the CDR3 is TGCAGTGTTTACTTCCGCACAGATACGCAGTATTTT. Translating it yields CSVYFRTDTQYF.

This clonotype was seen a few times. The chain employs TRBV29-1 and TRBJ2-3, with 10 bases lining up with TRBD2. The V gene's germline CDR1 is SQVTM and CDR2 ANQGSEA. CDR3 length equals 16 residues. The trim removed 4 bases at V and 2 bases at J, leaving 9 bases unmatched. The CDR3 sequence is CSVAPRTSGHTDTQYF. The CDR3 DNA reads TGCAGCGTTGCCCCTCGGACTAGCGGACACACAGATACGCAGTATTTT.

CDR3 amino acids: CASSLDLTGAADTQYF. DNA for the CDR3: TGTGCCAGCAGCTTGGATCTTACAGGGGCGGCAGATACGCAGTATTTT. The genes are TRBV5-6 and TRBJ2-3, with 7 bases aligning to TRBD1. Germline V lookup: CDR1 SGHDT, CDR2 YYEEEE. V trimming: 0 bases; J trimming: 4 bases; junction bases outside the gene matches: 8. The CDR3 is made up of 16 amino acids.

This clonotype was counted only a few times. The chain joins TRBV6-5 to TRBJ2-3; no clear D. Trimming shortened V by 6 bases and J by 6 bases, and 10 bases separated the two germline ends. Germline V CDR1 and CDR2: MNHEY, SVGAGI. CDR3 length: 12 residues. The CDR3 reads CASSNAQDTQYF. DNA for the CDR3: TGTGCCAGCAGCAACGCCCAGGATACGCAGTATTTT.

The rearrangement joins TRBV12-3 or TRBV12-4 to TRBJ1-1; 10 bases map to TRBD1. V was pared by 4 bases and J by 5 bases, with 7 bases of the junction left unmatched. The CDR3 loop spans 15 amino acids. The CDR3 DNA follows: TGTGCCAGCAGTTCCCGGACAGGGGGTCGAACTGAAGCTTTCTTT. This sequence encodes CASSSRTGGRTEAFF.

This sequence joins TRBV27 and TRBJ1-6; 7 bases fit TRBD1. J was trimmed by 10 bases and V by 7 bases; bases with no gene match: 19. The CDR3 has 17 residues. CDR1 is MNHEY and CDR2 is SMNVEV in the germline V gene (reference sequence). Here the CDR3 DNA reads TGTGCCAGCACCGATAAAGTCCCGACAGGGTCGAGCTCACCCCTCCACTTT. This sequence encodes CASTDKVPTGSSSPLHF.

In this sample, this clonotype turned up many times. The chain recombines TRBV29-1 with TRBJ2-7; D gene unclear. There are 13 residues in the CDR3. Germline V gene sequence: CDR1 SQVTM, CDR2 ANQGSEA. The V gene lost 6 bases and the J gene lost 9 bases, with 21 bases spanning the gap. The CDR3 region has the DNA TGCAGCGTGACCGACTCCTTTCGGGCCCCGCAGTACTTC. Its protein is CSVTDSFRAPQYF.

The chain links TRBV6-5 to TRBJ2-1, with TRBD1 as a possible D gene (7 bases). Germline values: CDR1 MNHEY, CDR2 SVGAGI. The CDR3 is 16 amino acids. V was pared by 0 bases and J by 5 bases, with 14 bases between. The DNA of the CDR3 is TGTGCCAGCAGTTACTCTCCCCAGGGGGGTCACAATGAGCAGTTCTTC. It translates to CASSYSPQGGHNEQFF.

The chain links TRBV11-2 to TRBJ2-7; D gene uncertain. The tail of the sequence fits TRBJ2-5 better, so the J call may be wrong. Germline CDR1 is SGHAT and CDR2 is FQNNGV. CDR3 length equals 15 residues. DNA for the CDR3: TGTGCCAGCAGCTTAAGGGAAGGAGAGATGGAGACCCAGTACTTC. Residues: CASSLREGEMETQYF.

This clonotype was detected only a few times. CDR3 bases: TGTGCCAGCAGTTACCTTCGGACAGACGGGACCCAGTACTTC. Translating gives CASSYLRTDGTQYF. The chain uses TRBV6-5 and TRBJ2-5, with D perhaps matching TRBD1 (6 bases). This CDR3 is 14 amino acids long. CDR1 and CDR2 (germline): MNHEY, SVGAGI. Between the trimmed V and J ends, which lost 2 bases and 7 bases, there was a span of 14 bases.